Each of the 22 T cell receptor beta chains below was sequenced from the same sample in a study of blood T cells in healthy people across ages. Next came a second PCR, run for roughly 6 to 11 cycles, which used a sample-barcoded 5' primer along with a J-beta primer mix. TCRdb ran MiXCR on the 5' RACE reads and lists one entry per CDR3 protein. The data contain some 1,500,000 distinct CDR3 sequences, 42% of them singletons. Sequenced: blood. All receptors come from a woman aged 18-29 years in good health.

The gene calls are TRBV21-1 and TRBJ2-7; the table's D gene call, TRBD1, was not cross checked with the DNA. TRBV21-1 is marked as a pseudogene. This CDR3 has 14 residues. The CDR3 nucleotides read TGTGCCACCAGTCGAGGGACAGGAGCCTACGAGCAGTACTTC. Translation gives CATSRGTGAYEQYF.

The chain has TRBV2 and TRBJ2-1; D not resolved. Between the trimmed V and J ends, which lost 8 bases and 9 bases, there was a span of 17 bases. Germline V gives CDR1 SNHLY, CDR2 FYNNEI. CDR3 length: 13 amino acids. The CDR3 loop reads CASDEGIHSEQFF. The CDR3 nucleotides are TGTGCCAGCGACGAAGGGATCCACAGTGAGCAGTTCTTC. The full variable domain, its missing parts supplied by reference TRBV2 and TRBJ2-1, is EPEVTQTPSHQVTQMGQEVILRCVPISNHLYFYWYRQILGQKVEFLVSFYNNEISEKSEIFDDQFSVERPDGSNFTLKIRSTKLEDSAMYFCASDEGIHSEQFFGPGTRLTVL.

This chain joins TRBV7-8 and TRBJ1-1; D remains unclear. Germline values: CDR1 SGHVS, CDR2 FQNEAQ. There are 17 residues in the CDR3. V was pared by 1 base and J by 1 base, with 16 bases between. CDR3 sequence (DNA): TGTGCCAGCAGCTTAGTCGAGGCCCGAATTCAGAACACTGAAGCTTTCTTT. Residues: CASSLVEARIQNTEAFF.

V and J are TRBV5-1 and TRBJ2-7; no clear D. Germline V lookup: CDR1 SGHRS, CDR2 YFSETQ. V lost 4 bases, J lost 5 bases, and 13 bases lay in between. The CDR3 totals 13 residues. The CDR3 sequence is CASSTPPNDEQYF. CDR3 in DNA: TGCGCCAGCAGCACCCCCCCTAACGACGAGCAGTACTTC.

The chain links TRBV7-3 to TRBJ2-1, with 9 positions matching TRBD2. The CDR3 spans 14 residues. Germline V gene sequence: CDR1 SGHTA, CDR2 FQGTGA. With 6 bases clipped from V and 5 bases from J, the junction kept 5 bases outside the gene matches. For the CDR3, the DNA is TGTGCCAGCAGTCTAGCGGGATCCAACAATGAGCAGTTCTTC. Protein sequence: CASSLAGSNNEQFF.

A few counts support this clonotype. The CDR3 nucleotides read TGTGCCAGCAGTTTAAGGGGGGCGAAAACTGAAGCTTTCTTT. Amino acid sequence: CASSLRGAKTEAFF. V is TRBV28 and J is TRBJ1-1; D might be TRBD1 (6 bases). Germline CDR1 is MDHEN and CDR2 is SYDVKM. This CDR3 has 14 amino acids. Trimming stripped 2 bases from V and 5 bases from J, with 12 bases between.

The V call is TRBV24-1, the J call TRBJ1-5; 9 positions match TRBD1. The CDR3 contains 16 residues. V lost 3 bases and J lost 5; bases outside the gene matches: 7. Germline CDR1 reads KGHDR; CDR2 reads SFDVKD. This chain's CDR3 is CATSDPPGQGDQPQHF. CDR3 nucleotides: TGTGCCACCAGTGATCCCCCGGGACAGGGAGATCAGCCCCAGCATTTT.

The rearrangement links TRBV12-3 or TRBV12-4 to TRBJ1-1; 7 nucleotides align to TRBD1. The CDR3 extends over 13 amino acids. With V trimmed by 3 bases and J by 4 bases, 2 bases remained unmatched. The CDR3 protein is CASSFYRGTEAFF. In DNA form, the CDR3 reads TGTGCCAGCAGTTTTTACAGGGGCACTGAAGCTTTCTTT.

The chain joins TRBV19 to TRBJ2-1; tentative D call: TRBD2 (6 bases). The V end was cut by 4 bases, the J end by 5 bases, with 12 bases between. CDR3 length: 14 amino acids. Germline V CDR1 and CDR2: LNHDA, SQIVND (reference sequence). CDR3 sequence reads: CASSNGLANNEQFF. The DNA of the CDR3 is TGTGCCAGTAGTAATGGGCTAGCGAACAATGAGCAGTTCTTC.

The J gene is TRBJ1-5, the V gene TRBV20-1, with D unresolved. Germline V CDR1 and CDR2: DFQATT, SNEGSKA (reference sequence). The CDR3 is 14 residues long. V was trimmed by 3 bases and J by 6 bases, leaving 15 bases between them. CDR3 protein: CSARAPGRSQPQHF. DNA for the CDR3: TGCAGTGCTAGGGCGCCAGGCCGGAGTCAGCCCCAGCATTTT.

This rearrangement joins TRBV27 to TRBJ2-1; D is ambiguous. The ends were cut back, 6 bases at V and 4 bases at J, with 16 bases in the middle. Per the germline V gene, CDR1 is MNHEY and CDR2 is SMNVEV (reference sequence). The CDR3 is 15 amino acids. The CDR3 loop is CASSPLGPQYNEQFF. CDR3 sequence (DNA): TGTGCCAGCAGCCCCCTGGGCCCACAATACAATGAGCAGTTCTTC.

V gene TRBV10-3 combines with J gene TRBJ1-1, with D unclear. In germline, CDR1 is ENHRY, CDR2 SYGVKD. Trimming shortened V by 0 bases and J by 1 base, and 9 bases separated the two germline ends. The CDR3 loop spans 15 amino acids. CDR3: CAISESVLQNTEAFF. The CDR3 bases are TGTGCCATCAGTGAGTCGGTCCTGCAGAACACTGAAGCTTTCTTT.

This clonotype showed up just a few times. This rearrangement joins TRBV9 to TRBJ2-4; no clear D gene. The closer fit of TRBJ2-7 to the DNA end suggests the J call may be wrong. The V gene's germline CDR1 is SGDLS and CDR2 YYNGEE. This CDR3 comprises 13 residues. The CDR3: CASSELLVSEQYF. DNA of the CDR3: TGTGCCAGCAGCGAGCTCCTAGTATCCGAGCAGTACTTC.

This clonotype appeared a few times. The genes are TRBV4-3 and TRBJ2-5; a weak D match, TRBD1 (5 bases). V shed 0 bases and J shed 11 bases, with 13 bases lying between them. This CDR3 is built from 13 residues. Germline CDR1 LGHNA, CDR2 YSLEER. CDR3: CASSQETGNQQYF. CDR3 coding DNA: TGCGCCAGCAGCCAAGAAACAGGCAACCAGCAGTACTTC.

The sample holds a few counts of this clonotype. The chain joins TRBV27 to TRBJ2-7; the D is unclear. CDR1 MNHEY and CDR2 SMNVEV come from the germline V gene (reference sequence). CDR3 length: 13 residues. With 10 bases removed from V and 0 bases from J, the gap between germline ends came to 13 bases. The CDR3 is CAISRTGSYEQYF. CDR3 bases: TGTGCCATCTCACGAACCGGCTCCTACGAGCAGTACTTC.

In its sample, this clonotype was seen a few times. The chain recombines TRBV20-1 with TRBJ2-1, with D unclear. CDR1 and CDR2 (germline): DFQATT, SNEGSKA (reference sequence). V lost 1 base and J lost 9, with 13 bases in between. The CDR3 has 13 residues. CDR3 loop: CSARVWSLSEQFF. The DNA for the CDR3 is TGCAGTGCTAGAGTGTGGAGCCTGAGTGAGCAGTTCTTC.

Concerning this clonotype itself: With a much larger clone just one base away, this may be a read error. V is TRBV7-9 and J is TRBJ2-1; 13 bases line up with TRBD2. This CDR3 is 16 amino acids long. Trimming at V came to 2 bases and at J to 4 bases, leaving 2 bases not matched to a gene. Germline loops: CDR1 SEHNR, CDR2 FQNEAQ (reference sequence). As DNA, the CDR3 is TGTGCCAGCAGCTTAACGGGACTAGCGGGGTACAATGAGCAGTTCTTC. Protein product: CASSLTGLAGYNEQFF.

A few counts support this clonotype. The chain employs TRBV20-1 and TRBJ2-3, with 10 positions matching TRBD2. Per the germline V gene, CDR1 is DFQATT and CDR2 is SNEGSKA (reference sequence). This CDR3 comprises 18 residues. With V trimmed by 0 bases and J by 3 bases, 12 bases remained unmatched. CDR3 bases: TGCAGTGCTAGAGACCCCACGGCGGCTAGCGGGAGAACAGATACGCAGTATTTT. It is translated as CSARDPTAASGRTDTQYF.

This sequence joins TRBV20-1 and TRBJ2-1; 9 bases line up with TRBD2. CDR1 and CDR2 (germline): DFQATT, SNEGSKA (reference sequence). This CDR3 spans 14 amino acids. V dropped 6 bases and J dropped 4; count of bases not matched to a gene: 7. The CDR3 sequence: CSAQGGLAYNEQFF. CDR3 nucleotides: TGCAGTGCCCAAGGCGGACTAGCGTACAATGAGCAGTTCTTC.

This clonotype was picked up many times. The chain links TRBV29-1 to TRBJ2-3, with 7 bases that match TRBD1. Germline CDR1 reads SQVTM; CDR2 reads ANQGSEA. The CDR3 loop spans 15 amino acids. The J segment lost 1 base and the V segment lost 6 bases, leaving 10 bases of the junction unmatched. Written as DNA, the CDR3 is TGCAGCGTGATCTGGACAGGCCAGGGCACAGATACGCAGTATTTT. Residues: CSVIWTGQGTDTQYF.

This clonotype was recorded at least ten times. V usage is TRBV7-2 and J usage is TRBJ1-1; TRBD1 might be the D (5 bases). This CDR3 spans 15 amino acids. The germline CDR1 and CDR2 sequences are SGHTA and FQGNSA. Deletions cut 6 bases from V and 6 bases from J, with 20 bases between. The CDR3: CASRAGTGVLSEAFF. CDR3 nucleotides: TGTGCCAGCAGGGCCGGGACCGGGGTGTTATCTGAAGCTTTCTTT. The full variable domain, in which reference TRBV7-2 and TRBJ1-1 provide the parts outside the CDR3, is GAGVSQSPSNKVTEKGKDVELRCDPISGHTALYWYRQSLGQGLEFLIYFQGNSAPDKSGLPSDRFSAERTGGSVSTLTIQRTQQEDSAVYLCASRAGTGVLSEAFFGQGTRLTVV.

This chain joins TRBV7-2 and TRBJ2-3; TRBD1 might be the D (6 bases). V dropped 5 bases and J dropped 4 bases, with 16 bases sitting between them. Germline lookup yields CDR1 SGHTA and CDR2 FQGNSA. The CDR3 is made up of 15 amino acids. The CDR3 here is CASSIRQVGADTQYF. CDR3 sequence (DNA): TGTGCCAGCAGCATACGACAGGTCGGGGCAGATACGCAGTATTTT.